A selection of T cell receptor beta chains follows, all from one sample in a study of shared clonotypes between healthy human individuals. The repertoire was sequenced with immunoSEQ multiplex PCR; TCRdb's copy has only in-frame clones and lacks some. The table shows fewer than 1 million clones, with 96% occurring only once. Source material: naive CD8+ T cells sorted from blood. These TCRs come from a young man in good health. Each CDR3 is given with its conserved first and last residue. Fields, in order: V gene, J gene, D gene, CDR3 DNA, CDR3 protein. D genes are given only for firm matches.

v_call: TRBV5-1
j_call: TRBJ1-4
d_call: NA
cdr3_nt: TGCGCCAGCAGGCGGGGGTACGGGATTAATGAAAAACTGTTTTTT
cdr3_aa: CASRRGYGINEKLFF

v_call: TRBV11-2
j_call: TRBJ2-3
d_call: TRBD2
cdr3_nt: TGTGCCAGCAGCTCCATCCCGGGAGGGCCGAAGGGTACGCAGTATTTT
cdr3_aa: CASSSIPGGPKGTQYF

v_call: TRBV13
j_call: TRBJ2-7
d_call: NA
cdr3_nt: TGTGCCAGCAGCTCATCGGCTTCGCCTACCTACGAGCAGTACTTC
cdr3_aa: CASSSSASPTYEQYF

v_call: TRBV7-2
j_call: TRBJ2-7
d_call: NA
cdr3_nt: TGTGCCAGCAGCTTAATGCGGGACAGCTCCTACGAGCAGTACTTC
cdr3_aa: CASSLMRDSSYEQYF

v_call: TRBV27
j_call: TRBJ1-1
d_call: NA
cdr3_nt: TGTGCCAGCAGCCTTCGCCCCCAGGGTGGAACTGAAGCTTTCTTT
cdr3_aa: CASSLRPQGGTEAFF

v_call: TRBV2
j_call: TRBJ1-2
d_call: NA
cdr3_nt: TGTGCCAGCAGTGAAACCCAGGATACTAACTATGGCTACACCTTC
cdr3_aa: CASSETQDTNYGYTF

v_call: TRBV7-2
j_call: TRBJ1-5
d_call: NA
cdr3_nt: TGTGCCAGCAGCTTAGACCAACCGGGACCGACAGGGCCCCAGCATTTT
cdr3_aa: CASSLDQPGPTGPQHF

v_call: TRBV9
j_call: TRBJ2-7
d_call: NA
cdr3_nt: TGTGCCAGCAGCGTAGAATCGGACTACGAGCAGTACTTC
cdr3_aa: CASSVESDYEQYF

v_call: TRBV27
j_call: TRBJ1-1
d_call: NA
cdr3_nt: TGTGCCAGCAGTTCTTGGTCCTCCACTGAAGCTTTCTTT
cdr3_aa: CASSSWSSTEAFF

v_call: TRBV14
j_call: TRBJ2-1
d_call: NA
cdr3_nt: TGTGCCAGCAGCCAGTTGGGGCGAGCGAGCCCCTACAATGAGCAGTTCTTC
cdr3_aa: CASSQLGRASPYNEQFF

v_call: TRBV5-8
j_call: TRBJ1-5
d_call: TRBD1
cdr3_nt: TGTGCCAGCAGCGACCGCAGGGGGCCGAATCAGCCCCAGCATTTT
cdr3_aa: CASSDRRGPNQPQHF

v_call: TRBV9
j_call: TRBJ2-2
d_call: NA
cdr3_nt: TGTGCCAGCAGCGTATACGGGAGAATGGCCGGGGAGCTGTTTTTT
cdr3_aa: CASSVYGRMAGELFF

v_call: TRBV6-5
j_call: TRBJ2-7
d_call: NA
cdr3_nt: TGTGCCAGCAGCATAGGGACGGTATCCTACGAGCAGTACTTC
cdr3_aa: CASSIGTVSYEQYF

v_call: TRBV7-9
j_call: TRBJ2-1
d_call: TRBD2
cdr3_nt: TGTGCCAGCAGCTTATTGAGTAGCGGGGGCAATGAGCAGTTCTTC
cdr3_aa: CASSLLSSGGNEQFF

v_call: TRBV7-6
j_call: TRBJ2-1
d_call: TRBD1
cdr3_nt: TGTGCCAGCAGCACCTTGACAGGGAAAGACTACAATGAGCAGTTCTTC
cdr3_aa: CASSTLTGKDYNEQFF